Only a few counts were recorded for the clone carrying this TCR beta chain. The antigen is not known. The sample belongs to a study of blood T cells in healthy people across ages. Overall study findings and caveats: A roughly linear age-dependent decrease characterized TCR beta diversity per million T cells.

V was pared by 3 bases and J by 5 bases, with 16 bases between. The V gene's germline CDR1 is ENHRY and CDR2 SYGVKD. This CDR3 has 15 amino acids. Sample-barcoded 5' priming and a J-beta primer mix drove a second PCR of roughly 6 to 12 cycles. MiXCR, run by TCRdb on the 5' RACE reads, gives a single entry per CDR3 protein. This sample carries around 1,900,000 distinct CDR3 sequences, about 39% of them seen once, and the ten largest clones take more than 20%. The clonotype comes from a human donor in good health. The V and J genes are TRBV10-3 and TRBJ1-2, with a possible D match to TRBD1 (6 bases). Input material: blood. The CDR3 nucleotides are TGTGCCATCAGTGATTCCCGGGACAATATGTATGGCTACACCTTC. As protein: CAISDSRDNMYGYTF.